This TCR beta chain emerged from a study of PD-1 blockade in classical Hodgkin lymphoma. Study context: Patients had nivolumab dosed at 3 mg/kg, delivered intravenously every 2 weeks. General observations from the study: Baseline TCR diversity was reportedly lower in newly diagnosed patients than in healthy donors. It was reported as lower still in relapsed/refractory patients. Repertoire differences lack defined causes, possibly disease activity or prior therapy.

TCRdb's table, derived via immunoSEQ multiplex PCR, lists solely in-frame clones and lacks some. The table lists tens of thousands of clones, nearly 90% of them singletons. As concerns this clone: The antigen is unknown.

With 3 bases removed from V and 3 bases from J, the gap between germline ends came to 9 bases. This CDR3 is built from 14 residues. Germline V gives CDR1 SEHNR, CDR2 FQNEAQ (reference sequence). Time point defined: cycle 4 day 1 (C4D1), after more than five weeks of nivolumab. Relapse after autologous stem cell transplantation occurred in every patient, and brentuximab vedotin exposure varied. The material was peripheral blood mononuclear cells (PBMCs), obtained before the fourth cycle of nivolumab. The V call is TRBV7-9, the J call TRBJ2-1, with D possibly matching TRBD1 (6 bases). The source of this sequence is a human donor with classical Hodgkin lymphoma. As DNA, the CDR3 is TGTGCCAGCAGCTTGGGGGCGGGCTACAATGAGCAGTTCTTC. Its protein is CASSLGAGYNEQFF.